Each of the 11 T cell receptor beta chains below was sequenced from the same sample in a study of CD8+ T cells in alopecia areata. The sequencing template was cDNA reverse transcribed from extracted RNA. Using immunoSEQ multiplex PCR, the repertoire was profiled, and TCRdb retains in-frame clones only, with some absent. The sample contains 160,000 or so clones, about 51% of which appear only once. The sequencing used CD8+ T cells sorted from blood, collected at week 0. These receptors all come from a human donor with alopecia areata.

CDR3 coding DNA: TGCGCCAGCAGCACAACCACAGGCGAAGAGACCCAGTACTTC. Its protein product is CASSTTTGEETQYF. The chain combines TRBV5-1 with TRBJ2-5; TRBD1 is a possible D gene (5 bases). Germline-derived CDR1 and CDR2 are SGHRS and YFSETQ. Deletions cut 4 bases from V and 3 bases from J, with 13 bases between. The CDR3 runs 14 residues.

This clone has a handful of counts. V is TRBV13 and J is TRBJ1-2; D not certain. This CDR3 comprises 15 residues. Per the germline V gene, CDR1 is PRHDT and CDR2 is FYEKMQ (reference sequence). V was clipped by 5 bases and J by 3 bases, with 16 bases between them. This chain's CDR3 is CASSPFIDGDYGYTF. In nucleotides, the CDR3 is TGTGCCAGCAGCCCCTTTATCGATGGAGACTATGGCTACACCTTC.

The chain recombines TRBV29-1 with TRBJ2-1; tentatively, D is TRBD1 (6 bases). Germline-derived CDR1 and CDR2 are SQVTM and ANQGSEA. Trimming removed 5 bases at V and 6 bases at J, with 11 bases between. The CDR3 totals 12 residues. The CDR3 coding sequence is TGCAGCGTTTATCAAGGGGGCAATGAGCAGTTCTTC. Translating gives CSVYQGGNEQFF.

The J gene is TRBJ2-6, the V gene TRBV18, with D perhaps being TRBD1 or TRBD2 (5 bases each). The CDR3 covers 16 residues. The germline gives CDR1 KGHSH, CDR2 LQKENI. V lost 2 bases and J 4 bases, leaving 12 bases between the germline ends. The CDR3 here is CASSPSPGPGANVLTF. The DNA for the CDR3 is TGTGCCAGCTCACCATCCCCGGGGCCCGGGGCCAACGTCCTGACTTTC.

The CDR3 bases are TGTGCCAGCAGCCAGAACACTGAAGCTTTCTTT. This translates into CASSQNTEAFF. V usage is TRBV5-6 and J usage is TRBJ1-1, with D unclear. Germline loops: CDR1 SGHDT, CDR2 YYEEEE. The V end lost 4 bases, the J end lost 1 base, and 2 bases lay between the germline ends. The CDR3 contains 11 residues.

The V and J genes are TRBV10-3 and TRBJ1-1; D is undetermined. CDR1 ENHRY and CDR2 SYGVKD come from the germline V gene. The CDR3 has 12 amino acids. Trimming removed 10 bases at V and 4 bases at J, with 13 bases between. The CDR3 loop is CASSVLSTEAFF. DNA of the CDR3: TGTGCCAGCAGCGTTTTGAGCACTGAAGCTTTCTTT.

The sample holds a few counts of this clone. The V gene is TRBV11-3, the J gene TRBJ2-1, with 9 bases that match TRBD2. J was trimmed by 5 bases and V by 0 bases; bases with no gene match: 14. CDR1 and CDR2 from the germline V gene are SGHNT and YENEEA. The CDR3 runs to 19 residues. Written as DNA, the CDR3 is TGTGCCAGCAGCTTAGATCGTTGGTATCCTAGCGGGGTGAACAATGAGCAGTTCTTC. Encoded protein: CASSLDRWYPSGVNNEQFF.

This clone has just a few counts. The rearrangement uses TRBV9 and TRBJ1-3; TRBD1 is a possible D gene (6 bases). CDR3 length: 17 residues. The V end lost 2 bases, the J end lost 1 base, and 16 bases lay between the germline ends. From germline, CDR1 is SGDLS and CDR2 YYNGEE. CDR3 nucleotide sequence: TGTGCCAGCAGCGTTACCGGCCAGGGGTCTTCTGGAAACACCATATATTTT. Encoded protein: CASSVTGQGSSGNTIYF. Full variable domain (outside the CDR3, taken from reference TRBV9 and TRBJ1-3): DSGVTQTPKHLITATGQRVTLRCSPRSGDLSVYWYQQSLDQGLQFLIQYYNGEERAKGNILERFSAQQFPDLHSELNLSSLELGDSALYFCASSVTGQGSSGNTIYFGEGSWLTVV.

This sequence joins TRBV30 and TRBJ2-3; the D gene is possibly TRBD2 (6 bases). The CDR3 loop spans 14 amino acids. V dropped 5 bases and J dropped 2 bases, with 14 bases sitting between them. Germline V lookup: CDR1 GTSNPN, CDR2 SVGIG (reference sequence). The CDR3 DNA follows: TGTGCCTGGTCCCAAGGGACTGTCACAGATACGCAGTATTTT. Its translation: CAWSQGTVTDTQYF.

The rearrangement joins TRBV27 to TRBJ2-2; D gene uncertain. This CDR3 contains 13 residues. The V gene's germline CDR1 is MNHEY and CDR2 SMNVEV (reference sequence). V lost 6 bases and J 6 bases, leaving 11 bases between the germline ends. This chain's CDR3 is CASSFSVPGELFF. In nucleotides, the CDR3 is TGTGCCAGCAGCTTCTCCGTGCCCGGGGAGCTGTTTTTT.

V and J are TRBV30 and TRBJ1-1; D may be TRBD1 (5 bases). Trimming pared 5 bases from V and 1 base from J, leaving 11 bases between. Germline assignment: CDR1 GTSNPN and CDR2 SVGIG (reference sequence). The CDR3 has 13 amino acids. The CDR3 loop is CAWEEGTNTEAFF. As DNA, the CDR3 is TGTGCCTGGGAAGAGGGGACGAACACTGAAGCTTTCTTT.